In this sample, the clone carrying this TCR beta chain turned up a few times. This specimen belongs to a study of blood T cell repertoires in COVID-19. As for the study in general: Acute and convalescent COVID-19 samples came from the United States, Italy and Spain. PBMCs, B-cell-depleted T cells, or T cells provided the cDNA or gDNA that made up the material.

V dropped 2 bases and J dropped 2 bases, with 11 bases sitting between them. Germline V gene lookup returns CDR1 SGHTS and CDR2 YDEGEE. CDR3 length: 14 amino acids. Repertoires were generated with immunoSEQ multiplex PCR, while TCRdb's copy carries only in-frame clones and drops some. The repertoire includes about 150,000 clones, about 83% of them detected once, and around 10% sits in the top ten. This clonotype was sampled from a woman aged 55-69 years with COVID-19, enrolled during active disease. V and J are TRBV5-8 and TRBJ2-7, with a tentative D call TRBD2 (6 bases). The sequencing input was peripheral blood. CDR3: CASSFPGVTYEQYF. CDR3 in DNA: TGTGCCAGCAGCTTCCCGGGGGTAACCTACGAGCAGTACTTC.